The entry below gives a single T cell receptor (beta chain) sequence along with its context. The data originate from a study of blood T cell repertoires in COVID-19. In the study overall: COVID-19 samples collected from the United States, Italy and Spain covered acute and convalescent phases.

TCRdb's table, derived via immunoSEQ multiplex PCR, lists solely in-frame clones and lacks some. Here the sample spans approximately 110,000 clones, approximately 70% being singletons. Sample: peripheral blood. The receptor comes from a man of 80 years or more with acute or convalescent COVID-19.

The CDR3 nucleotides read TGCGCCAGCAGCTTGGTAACTAGCGAGACATACGAGCAGTACTTC. This codes for CASSLVTSETYEQYF. The chain carries TRBV5-1 and TRBJ2-7; 7 bases map to TRBD2. Trimming cost V 0 bases and J 4 bases; bases outside gene matches: 7. Germline CDR1 SGHRS, CDR2 YFSETQ. The CDR3 runs 15 residues. Using reference TRBV5-1 and TRBJ2-7 for the parts outside the CDR3, the full variable domain is KAGVTQTPRYLIKTRGQQVTLSCSPISGHRSVSWYQQTPGQGLQFLFEYFSETQRNKGNFPGRFSGRQFSNSRSEMNVSTLELGDSALYLCASSLVTSETYEQYFGPGTRLTVT.